One T cell receptor (beta chain) is described in this entry. Both 60 Vbeta primers and 13 Jbeta primers went into the PCR. TCRdb's table, derived via immunoSEQ multiplex PCR, lists solely in-frame clones and lacks some. The data contain under 200,000 clones, approximately 86% of them seen just once; the ten biggest clones take up roughly 1.9%. The sample originates from a study of cytomegalovirus exposure and HLA in healthy donors. Germline-derived CDR1 and CDR2 are GTSNPN and SVGIG (reference sequence). This CDR3 contains 14 residues. V lost 3 bases and J 5 bases, leaving 14 bases between the germline ends.

What was sequenced was PBMCs. The sequence was collected from a woman aged 18-29 years in good health and CMV-seronegative. The genes are TRBV30 and TRBJ1-5; D ambiguous. The CDR3 coding sequence is TGTGCCTGGAGGATGGCAGGCGGGGATCAGCCCCAGCATTTT. Its protein is CAWRMAGGDQPQHF.